This TCR beta chain was recorded in a study of T cell repertoires in cytomegalovirus infection. Deletions cut 6 bases from V and 3 bases from J, with 14 bases between. The CDR3 consists of 14 residues. Germline-derived CDR1 and CDR2 are SNHLY and FYNNEI. TCRdb passed the reads through MiXCR, listing each CDR3 protein once. The sample has fewer than 300,000 distinct CDR3 sequences, roughly 24% seen once. V and J are TRBV2 and TRBJ1-2; possible D gene TRBD1, 6 bases. The sequencing input was PBMCs. The TCR was taken from a human donor in good health (CMV status not recorded). Some clones in this sample may be carry-over from other donors' samples. The CDR3 sequence is CASSAGEAHYGYTF. The CDR3 nucleotides read TGTGCCAGCAGCGCAGGGGAGGCTCACTATGGCTACACCTTC.